This T cell receptor beta chain was captured by sequencing in a study of CD8+CD57+ T cells in acquired aplastic anemia. Looking at the study overall: When averaged, DNA from sorted CD4+ and CD8+ cells came to approximately 3 ug.

From germline, CDR1 is LNHDA and CDR2 SQIVND (reference sequence). The CDR3 has 16 residues. Patients selected for sequencing had displayed CD8+CD57+ cell expansion by flow cytometry. All participating patients were living with severe acquired aplastic anemia. General observations from the study: Patients had fewer than 35 CD8+ CDR3 sequences in common with controls (the shared set). Significance was not reached for CD8+ Simpson's diversity between patients and controls.

Researchers used genomic DNA as the template to profile TCR beta VDJ and CDR3. TCRdb re-analysed the reads in MiXCR, keeping a single row per CDR3 protein. The sample includes 450,000 to 600,000 distinct CDR3 sequences, more than 25% of them seen just once. A word on this clonotype: The antigen is not known. A much larger clone lies a single base off, so this may be a read error.

The source material was sorted CD4+, CD8+, or CD8+CD57+ T cells (not recorded which) from PBMCs. This TCR derives from a human donor with aplastic anemia. The chain recombines TRBV19 with TRBJ2-7; 8 nucleotides match TRBD2. The CDR3 region is CASSMLPAGGLGERYF. In DNA form, the CDR3 reads TGTGCCAGTAGTATGCTTCCCGCGGGGGGCCTAGGCGAGCGGTACTTC.